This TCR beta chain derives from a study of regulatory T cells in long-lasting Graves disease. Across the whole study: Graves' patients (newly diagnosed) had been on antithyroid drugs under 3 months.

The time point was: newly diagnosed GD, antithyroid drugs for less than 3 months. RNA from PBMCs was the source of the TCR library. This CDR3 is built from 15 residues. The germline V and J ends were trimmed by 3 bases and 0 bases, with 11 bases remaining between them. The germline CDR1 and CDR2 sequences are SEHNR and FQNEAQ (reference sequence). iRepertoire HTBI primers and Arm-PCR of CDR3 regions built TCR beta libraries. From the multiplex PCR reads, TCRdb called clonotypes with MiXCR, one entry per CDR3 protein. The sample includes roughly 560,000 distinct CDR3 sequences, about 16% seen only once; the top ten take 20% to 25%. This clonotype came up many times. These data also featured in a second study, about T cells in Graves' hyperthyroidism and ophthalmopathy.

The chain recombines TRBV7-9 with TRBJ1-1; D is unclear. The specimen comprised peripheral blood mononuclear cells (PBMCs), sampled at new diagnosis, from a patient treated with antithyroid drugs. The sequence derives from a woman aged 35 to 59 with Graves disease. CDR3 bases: TGTGCCAGCAGCTTGAGCCCCATGATGAACACTGAAGCTTTCTTT. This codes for CASSLSPMMNTEAFF.